One sample yielded the 32 T cell receptor beta chains listed below, sequenced in a study of blood T cell repertoires in COVID-19. Data came from immunoSEQ multiplex PCR; TCRdb stores just in-frame clones and leaves some out. This sample has over 50,000 clones, with about nine tenths found just once. Sequenced input: peripheral blood. The receptors stem from a middle-aged man with active COVID-19.

V is TRBV7-2 and J is TRBJ2-7; 10 bases fit TRBD2. CDR3 length: 15 amino acids. After removal of 6 bases from V and 5 bases from J, the junction contained 10 bases not matched to a gene. Germline CDR1 and CDR2: SGHTA and FQGNSA. Written as DNA, the CDR3 is TGTGCCAGCAGTTATACTAGCGGGGTCACCAACGAGCAGTACTTC. It encodes CASSYTSGVTNEQYF.

The rearrangement links TRBV24-1 to TRBJ1-1, with D maybe TRBD1 (6 bases). This CDR3 is 14 amino acids long. V shed 1 base and J shed 5 bases, with 10 bases lying between them. Germline CDR1 is KGHDR and CDR2 is SFDVKD. The CDR3 loop reads CATSDFRGWTEAFF. DNA for the CDR3: TGTGCCACCAGTGATTTTAGGGGGTGGACTGAAGCTTTCTTT.

J is TRBJ2-2 and V is TRBV5-8; D remains unclear. With 7 bases removed from V and 0 bases from J, the gap between germline ends came to 16 bases. Germline assignment: CDR1 SGHTS and CDR2 YDEGEE. CDR3 length: 16 residues. This CDR3 reads CASPGTPRTNTGELFF. CDR3 nucleotide sequence: TGTGCCAGCCCGGGTACACCGCGCACGAACACCGGGGAGCTGTTTTTT. Together with reference TRBV5-8 and TRBJ2-2, the CDR3 gives the full variable domain: EAGVTQSPTHLIKTRGQQATLRCSPISGHTSVYWYQQALGLGLQFLLWYDEGEERNRGNFPPRFSGRQFPNYSSELNVNALELEDSALYLCASPGTPRTNTGELFFGEGSRLTVL.

V gene TRBV3-1 (or the pseudogene TRBV3-2) combines with J gene TRBJ1-5; 11 positions match TRBD1. This CDR3 is built from 20 residues. V was clipped by 4 bases and J by 2 bases; unmatched bases: 16. The germline CDR1 and CDR2 sequences are LGHDT and YNNKEL (reference sequence). The CDR3 DNA sequence: TGTGCCAGCAGCCGGTGCGGACAGGGGGCCCCCCAGTGGGGCAATCAGCCCCAGCATTTT. It encodes CASSRCGQGAPQWGNQPQHF.

This clone was picked up one time. CDR3 loop: CSVPRLAGDIDEQFF. CDR3 coding DNA: TGCAGCGTCCCCAGACTAGCGGGAGATATAGATGAGCAGTTCTTC. The gene calls are TRBV29-1 and TRBJ2-1, with TRBD2 identical over 12 bases. The CDR3 totals 15 residues. Germline CDR1 and CDR2: SQVTM and ANQGSEA. V trimming: 6 bases; J trimming: 8 bases; junction bases outside the gene matches: 11.

The V and J genes are TRBV4-3 and TRBJ2-1; a weak D match, TRBD2 (6 bases). CDR3 length equals 15 residues. Germline lookup yields CDR1 LGHNA and CDR2 YSLEER. Trimming shortened V by 1 base and J by 10 bases, and 17 bases separated the two germline ends. The CDR3 nucleotides are TGCGCCAGCAGCCAAGGGGCTCGCGGGGCCGAGGAGCAGTTCTTC. It yields the protein CASSQGARGAEEQFF.

The chain links TRBV7-2 to TRBJ1-2; no clear D. CDR3 length equals 13 residues. CDR1 and CDR2 from the germline V gene are SGHTA and FQGNSA. V was trimmed by 1 base and J by 0 bases, leaving 3 bases between them. The CDR3: CASSLDSNYGYTF. The CDR3, as DNA: TGTGCCAGCAGCTTAGACTCTAACTATGGCTACACCTTC.

The V gene is TRBV20-1, the J gene TRBJ2-5, with D hard to call. This CDR3 comprises 14 residues. V dropped 3 bases and J dropped 9 bases, with 20 bases sitting between them. CDR1 is DFQATT and CDR2 is SNEGSKA in the germline V gene (reference sequence). The CDR3 protein is CSASPAGLGMAQYF. CDR3 bases: TGCAGTGCTAGTCCGGCAGGTTTAGGCATGGCCCAGTACTTC.

The V gene is TRBV29-1, the J gene TRBJ2-3; 11 bases map to TRBD2. CDR1 SQVTM and CDR2 ANQGSEA come from the germline V gene. The CDR3 is 15 amino acids. With V trimmed by 7 bases and J by 2 bases, 8 bases remained unmatched. The CDR3 region has the DNA TGCAGCGCCGAGGGACTAGCGGCTTCCACAGATACGCAGTATTTT. Amino acid sequence: CSAEGLAASTDTQYF.

The chain couples TRBV9 to TRBJ1-2, with 9 bases aligning to TRBD1. Unmatched junction bases numbered 11, after V lost 3 bases and J lost 8 bases. Germline lookup yields CDR1 SGDLS and CDR2 YYNGEE. CDR3 length equals 15 residues. Written as DNA, the CDR3 is TGTGCCAGCAGCGACAGACCGGGGACAGGGAGGGGCTACACCTTC. This gives the protein CASSDRPGTGRGYTF.

The chain links TRBV18 to TRBJ2-7, with D possibly TRBD2 on 5 matching bases. V lost 3 bases to trimming and J lost 2 bases, with 14 bases between them. Germline V gene lookup returns CDR1 KGHSH and CDR2 LQKENI. The CDR3 has 15 residues. The CDR3: CASSPAAGRTYEQYF. Written as DNA, the CDR3 is TGTGCCAGCTCACCGGCGGCGGGTCGAACCTACGAGCAGTACTTC.

The gene calls are TRBV7-8 and TRBJ2-1; weak D call: TRBD1 (6 bases). The CDR3 runs to 13 residues. V lost 2 bases to trimming and J lost 10 bases, with 12 bases between them. Germline CDR1 is SGHVS and CDR2 is FQNEAQ. The CDR3 coding sequence is TGTGCCAGCAGCTTAAGGGGGTCTTGGGAGCAGTTCTTC. Translation gives CASSLRGSWEQFF. The complete variable domain, with remaining parts taken from reference TRBV7-8 and TRBJ2-1, reads GAGVSQSPRYKVAKRGQDVALRCDPISGHVSLFWYQQALGQGPEFLTYFQNEAQLDKSGLPSDRFFAERPEGSVSTLKIQRTQQEDSAVYLCASSLRGSWEQFFGPGTRLTVL.

This chain connects TRBV7-2 to TRBJ2-7; D perhaps matches TRBD1 (6 bases). The CDR3 length is 14 residues. V was shortened by 4 bases and J by 2 bases, with 12 bases between the two germline ends. Germline-derived CDR1 and CDR2 are SGHTA and FQGNSA. CDR3 coding DNA: TGTGCCAGCAGCTCAGGAACAGGGACCTACGAGCAGTACTTC. Protein product: CASSSGTGTYEQYF. Supplemented by reference TRBV7-2 and TRBJ2-7, the full variable domain reads GAGVSQSPSNKVTEKGKDVELRCDPISGHTALYWYRQSLGQGLEFLIYFQGNSAPDKSGLPSDRFSAERTGGSVSTLTIQRTQQEDSAVYLCASSSGTGTYEQYFGPGTRLTVT.

The chain carries TRBV28 and TRBJ2-1, with 9 bases identical to TRBD1. CDR1 and CDR2 from the germline V gene are MDHEN and SYDVKM. This CDR3 contains 15 residues. V was clipped by 5 bases and J by 8 bases; unmatched bases: 10. In nucleotides, the CDR3 is TGTGCCAGCAGTGTGCCGGGACAGGGTACCGATGAGCAGTTCTTC. As protein: CASSVPGQGTDEQFF.

In this sample, this clone turned up once. The V call is TRBV29-1, the J call TRBJ2-2; TRBD2 is a possible D gene (6 bases). This CDR3 has 13 residues. V lost 1 base to trimming and J lost 4 bases, with 7 bases between them. Per the germline V gene, CDR1 is SQVTM and CDR2 is ANQGSEA. The CDR3 DNA is TGCAGCGTTGAAGGGGGAGGCACCGGGGAGCTGTTTTTT. As protein: CSVEGGGTGELFF.

This chain connects TRBV5-4 to TRBJ1-1; D is undetermined. CDR3 length: 14 residues. Germline assignment: CDR1 SGHNT and CDR2 YYREEE (reference sequence). The ends were cut back, 0 bases at V and 4 bases at J, with 10 bases in the middle. DNA for the CDR3: TGTGCCAGCAGCTTGGTTTCGGTCTCCACTGAAGCTTTCTTT. Its translation is CASSLVSVSTEAFF.

The CDR3 coding sequence is TGTGCCAGCAACACGGTGGCTCGGGGGTCGAGTATATCCTACAATGAGCAGTTCTTC. This codes for CASNTVARGSSISYNEQFF. The chain carries TRBV28 and TRBJ2-1, with D possibly being TRBD2 (6 bases). The CDR3 has 19 residues. The V gene's germline CDR1 is MDHEN and CDR2 SYDVKM. Trimming removed 7 bases from V and 1 base from J, with 26 bases in between.

This rearrangement joins TRBV5-5 to TRBJ2-7; 8 nucleotides match TRBD2. With 1 base clipped from V and 2 bases from J, the junction kept 5 bases outside the gene matches. The CDR3 contains 15 residues. The germline V gene has CDR1 SGHKS and CDR2 YYEKEE (reference sequence). The CDR3 DNA reads TGTGCCAGCAGCTTGCCCGGGGGGGGCACCTACGAGCAGTACTTC. Protein: CASSLPGGGTYEQYF.

The V and J genes are TRBV20-1 and TRBJ1-2, with 8 bases fitting TRBD1. The V segment lost 3 bases and the J segment 13 bases; nucleotides outside the gene matches: 10. The CDR3 is 12 amino acids. Germline values: CDR1 DFQATT, CDR2 SNEGSKA (reference sequence). CDR3 loop: CSASEQGAVPTF. Written as DNA, the CDR3 is TGCAGTGCTAGTGAGCAGGGGGCCGTCCCCACCTTC.

The rearrangement uses TRBV5-1 and TRBJ2-6; D is possibly TRBD1 (7 bases). V lost 3 bases, J lost 0 bases, and 16 bases lay in between. Per germline, CDR1 SGHRS and CDR2 YFSETQ. The CDR3 is 18 residues long. The CDR3 loop reads CASSWRGLGPSGANVLTF. In nucleotides, the CDR3 is TGCGCCAGCAGCTGGAGGGGGCTCGGGCCCTCTGGGGCCAACGTCCTGACTTTC.

This clone was detected once. This sequence joins TRBV3-1 (or the pseudogene TRBV3-2) and TRBJ2-7; 8 bases are shared with TRBD2. The V gene's germline CDR1 is LGHDT and CDR2 YNNKEL (reference sequence). The CDR3 extends over 14 amino acids. The V segment lost 2 bases and the J segment 4 bases; nucleotides outside the gene matches: 4. DNA of the CDR3: TGTGCCAGCAGCCAAACTAAGCGGGGGTACGAGCAGTACTTC. Translated, it gives CASSQTKRGYEQYF.

The chain employs TRBV19 and TRBJ2-1; 11 positions agree with TRBD2. V was pared by 4 bases and J by 0 bases, with 17 bases of the junction left unmatched. Per the germline V gene, CDR1 is LNHDA and CDR2 is SQIVND (reference sequence). The CDR3 has 21 residues. CDR3 sequence reads: CASSSMTRLAGGHSSYNEQFF. The CDR3 region has the DNA TGTGCCAGTAGTAGCATGACTCGGCTAGCGGGGGGCCATAGCTCCTACAATGAGCAGTTCTTC.

The J gene is TRBJ1-2, the V gene TRBV28; 7 nucleotides line up with TRBD1. CDR1 and CDR2 (germline): MDHEN, SYDVKM. Unmatched junction bases numbered 10, after V lost 4 bases and J lost 2 bases. This CDR3 contains 16 residues. The CDR3 bases are TGTGCCAGCAGTTCGCAATTCCGACAGGGAAACTATGGCTACACCTTC. This encodes CASSSQFRQGNYGYTF.

In nucleotides, the CDR3 is TGTGCCAGCAGGGGAGGACTAGCGGACTACAATGAGCAGTTCTTC. Amino acids: CASRGGLADYNEQFF. The chain recombines TRBV11-2 with TRBJ2-1; 10 nucleotides agree with TRBD2. Germline V CDR1 and CDR2: SGHAT, FQNNGV. The trim removed 6 bases at V and 3 bases at J, leaving 5 bases unmatched. CDR3 size: 15 residues.

The V and J genes are TRBV7-9 and TRBJ2-7; tentatively, D is TRBD2 (5 bases). The CDR3 has 16 residues. In germline, CDR1 is SEHNR, CDR2 FQNEAQ (reference sequence). The V end lost 1 base, the J end lost 0 bases, and 13 bases lay between the germline ends. Here the CDR3 DNA reads TGTGCCAGCAGCTTAGAATTTGGGCGGGTCTCCTACGAGCAGTACTTC. Protein product: CASSLEFGRVSYEQYF.

This sequence joins TRBV15 and TRBJ2-3; 8 nucleotides line up with TRBD2. Losses at the gene ends were 3 bases for V and 2 bases for J; bases not matched to a gene: 4. Germline-derived CDR1 and CDR2 are LNHNV and YYDKDF (reference sequence). The CDR3 is made up of 15 amino acids. The CDR3 sequence is CATSREAGATDTQYF. For the CDR3, the DNA is TGTGCCACCAGCAGGGAAGCGGGGGCCACAGATACGCAGTATTTT.

The chain employs TRBV6-2 or TRBV6-3 and TRBJ2-5; D might be TRBD1 (6 bases). Trimming pared 6 bases from V and 0 bases from J, leaving 20 bases between. Germline-derived CDR1 and CDR2 are MNHEY and SVGEGT. The CDR3 is made up of 17 amino acids. The DNA of the CDR3 is TGTGCCAGCAGCCGCCTCCGGGACATATGGTACCAAGAGACCCAGTACTTC. Amino acid sequence: CASSRLRDIWYQETQYF.

This clone was detected a few times. The chain joins TRBV7-9 to TRBJ2-7, with TRBD1 as a possible D gene (6 bases). CDR3 length equals 12 residues. Germline-derived CDR1 and CDR2 are SEHNR and FQNEAQ (reference sequence). The V end was cut by 5 bases, the J end by 3 bases, with 8 bases between. The CDR3 coding sequence is TGTGCCAGCAGCACAGGGATCTACGAGCAGTACTTC. Amino acid sequence: CASSTGIYEQYF.

This chain uses TRBV13 with TRBJ1-1, with D unresolved. The V end was cut by 5 bases, the J end by 1 base, with 5 bases between. The V gene's germline CDR1 is PRHDT and CDR2 FYEKMQ (reference sequence). This CDR3 is built from 12 residues. The CDR3 reads CASSNRNTEAFF. As DNA, the CDR3 is TGTGCCAGCAGCAATCGGAACACTGAAGCTTTCTTT.

V is TRBV5-1 and J is TRBJ2-7; perhaps TRBD1 as D (6 bases). The ends were cut back, 3 bases at V and 6 bases at J, with 19 bases in the middle. There are 15 residues in the CDR3. CDR1 and CDR2 from the germline V gene are SGHRS and YFSETQ. CDR3 protein: CASSSQEGTTFEQYF. The CDR3 nucleotides read TGCGCCAGCAGCTCCCAAGAGGGGACAACCTTCGAGCAGTACTTC.

The chain combines TRBV5-4 with TRBJ2-3; 8 bases are shared with TRBD2. Looked up from germline, CDR1 is SGHNT and CDR2 is YYREEE (reference sequence). Trimming cost V 4 bases and J 2 bases; bases outside gene matches: 9. CDR3 length: 16 residues. CDR3 bases: TGTGCCAGCAGCCCCCCAAGAGCGGGGGACACAGATACGCAGTATTTT. Its translation: CASSPPRAGDTDTQYF.

V and J are TRBV4-3 and TRBJ1-3, with D perhaps matching TRBD1 (5 bases). Germline V CDR1 and CDR2: LGHNA, YSLEER. This CDR3 contains 16 residues. The V end was cut by 4 bases, the J end by 0 bases, with 13 bases between. This CDR3 reads CASSPLDSYSGNTIYF. The CDR3 bases are TGCGCCAGCAGCCCCCTTGACAGTTACTCTGGAAACACCATATATTTT.